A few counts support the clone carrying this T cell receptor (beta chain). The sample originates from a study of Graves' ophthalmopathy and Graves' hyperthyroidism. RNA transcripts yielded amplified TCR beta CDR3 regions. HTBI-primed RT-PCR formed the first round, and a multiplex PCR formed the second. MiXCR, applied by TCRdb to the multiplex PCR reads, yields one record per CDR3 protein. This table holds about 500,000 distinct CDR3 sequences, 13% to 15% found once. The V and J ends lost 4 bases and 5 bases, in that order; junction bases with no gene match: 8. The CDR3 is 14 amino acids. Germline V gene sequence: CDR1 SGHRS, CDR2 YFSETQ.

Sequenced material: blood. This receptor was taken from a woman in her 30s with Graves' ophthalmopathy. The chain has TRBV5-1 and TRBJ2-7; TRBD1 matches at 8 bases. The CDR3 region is CASSKDRAADEQYF. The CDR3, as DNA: TGCGCCAGCAGCAAGGACAGGGCGGCGGACGAGCAGTACTTC.